The clone carrying this T cell receptor (beta chain) showed up just a few times. Its target is not known. Primers used in a second PCR of about 7 to 12 cycles were a sample-barcoded 5' primer and a J-beta primer mix. No fewer than 3 million CDR3-containing paired-end reads came from each sample. TCRdb passed the 5' RACE reads through MiXCR, listing each CDR3 protein once. The table has over a million distinct CDR3 sequences, 45% to 70% seen once; the top ten hold under 8.5%. The data belong to a study of blood T cells in healthy people across ages. Whole-study results and caveats: Strong correlation linked observed beta diversity and percent naive T cells.

The TCR was taken from a man between 18 and 35 years old in good health. Sequenced: blood.

Here the CDR3 reads CSAEGGGSTDTQYF. CDR3 DNA: TGCAGCGCCGAGGGTGGTGGGAGCACAGATACGCAGTATTTT. V is TRBV29-1 and J is TRBJ2-3, with a weak D call TRBD2 (5 bases). The CDR3 is made up of 14 amino acids. V was pared by 7 bases and J by 0 bases, with 14 bases between. Germline assignment: CDR1 SQVTM and CDR2 ANQGSEA.